The clone carrying this TCR beta chain is judged medium-sized. The same CDR3 also results from other DNA sequences found in this sample. The data are from a study of blood T cell repertoires in COVID-19. Study background: T cells, B-cell-depleted T cells, or PBMCs provided the cDNA or gDNA that served as material.

This CDR3 is built from 13 residues. Germline V gene lookup returns CDR1 MNHEY and CDR2 SMNVEV (reference sequence). V shed 5 bases and J shed 8 bases, with 15 bases lying between them. In the study's own analysis: Reference gene primer amplification gave estimated nucleated cell counts. Method: immunoSEQ multiplex PCR; TCRdb's copy keeps in-frame clones and lacks some. V, J and clone size are those of that table, while D and trimming were read from the DNA. The sample carries about 68,000 clones, approximately 86% recorded once. The clonotype was recovered from a woman aged 55-70 years with acute or convalescent COVID-19. Material: peripheral blood. The chain combines TRBV27 with TRBJ1-2, with D unresolved. CDR3 bases: TGTGCCAGCAGTCTGACTCAAAATGCGGGCTACACCTTC. Protein product: CASSLTQNAGYTF.